This T cell receptor beta chain was found in a study of blood T cell repertoires in COVID-19. Study as a whole: The origin of the acute and convalescent COVID-19 samples was the United States, Italy and Spain.

This clone was seen more than once but under ten times. CDR3 size: 14 residues. Germline assignment: CDR1 PRHDT and CDR2 FYEKMQ (reference sequence). V lost 5 bases, J lost 8 bases, and 15 bases lay in between. Measured with immunoSEQ multiplex PCR; TCRdb has only the in-frame clones, and not every one. The data show around 200,000 clones, with 80% to 85% seen just once and 6% to 7% held by the top ten. The sample comprised peripheral blood. The origin of this receptor is a woman between 40 and 50 years old with acute or convalescent COVID-19. The V call is TRBV13, the J call TRBJ1-4; no clear D. CDR3 residues: CASSRGGTREKLFF. The CDR3 region has the DNA TGTGCCAGCAGCCGGGGAGGAACTCGGGAAAAACTGTTTTTT.